The clone carrying this T cell receptor (beta chain) turned up a few times. No antigen is known for it. This entry comes from a study of shared clonotypes between healthy human individuals. Points from the study as a whole: Memory subsets had estimated richness that was generally smaller than that of naive subsets. How much donors shared clonotypes was expected to be affected by sequencing depth.

Trimming stripped 4 bases from V and 3 bases from J, with 17 bases between. The CDR3 has 15 amino acids. Per germline, CDR1 SGHRS and CDR2 YFSETQ. Each PCR replicate from the sorted subsets contained approximately 0.2 ug DNA, which is 25,000 to 30,000 T cell genomes. In the authors' methods: ImmunoSEQ junction-only sequences lacked quality scores, so their filtering differed. Some clones are missing from TCRdb's copy, which holds only in-frame ones; the method was immunoSEQ multiplex PCR. V and J calls plus clone size are reproduced from that table; the DNA served to infer D and trimming. The table records 650,000 to 750,000 clones, 60% to 80% of them present only once.

The V gene is TRBV5-1, the J gene TRBJ2-7; TRBD2 is a possible D gene (5 bases). Sequences were obtained from memory CD4+ T cells sorted from blood. Sample subset: CD45RA-negative fraction. The sequence was obtained from a woman aged 30 to 39 in good health. In DNA form, the CDR3 reads TGCGCCAGCAGCCCGGGTGGAGCGGAAAGCTACGAGCAGTACTTC. Translated, it gives CASSPGGAESYEQYF.